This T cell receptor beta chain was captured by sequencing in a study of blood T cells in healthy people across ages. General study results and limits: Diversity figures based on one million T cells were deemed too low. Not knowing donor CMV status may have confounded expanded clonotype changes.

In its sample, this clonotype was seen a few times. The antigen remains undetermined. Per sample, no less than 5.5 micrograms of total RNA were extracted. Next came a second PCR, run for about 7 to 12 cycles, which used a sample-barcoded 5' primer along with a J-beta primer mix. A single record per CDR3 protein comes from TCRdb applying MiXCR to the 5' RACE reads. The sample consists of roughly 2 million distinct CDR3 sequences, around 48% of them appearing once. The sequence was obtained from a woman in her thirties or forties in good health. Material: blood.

The CDR3: CASSNGQDRVDTQYF. CDR3 bases: TGTGCCAGCAGTAACGGACAGGACCGGGTAGATACGCAGTATTTT. The chain employs TRBV6-6 and TRBJ2-3, with 7 bases that match TRBD1. The J segment lost 5 bases and the V segment lost 5 bases, leaving 10 bases of the junction unmatched. CDR3 length equals 15 residues. Per the germline V gene, CDR1 is MNHNY and CDR2 is SVGAGI (reference sequence).